This T cell receptor (beta chain) was observed in a study of T-cell reconstitution after alpha-beta-depleted transplantation in children. TCRbeta library construction was performed incorporating unique molecular identifiers. A single record per CDR3 protein comes from TCRdb applying MiXCR to the PCR reads. The repertoire holds hundreds of thousands of distinct CDR3 sequences, roughly 14% seen once, with 0.79% in the top ten. Overall study findings and caveats: Approximately two months post-transplant, alpha-beta T cells reportedly originated from several hundred expanded graft clones.

This clonotype was observed many times. As yet, its antigen is unknown. Trimming took 4 bases from V and 8 from J, leaving 8 bases between them. CDR3 length: 11 residues. Germline values: CDR1 SGHAT, CDR2 FQNNGV. The TCR was taken from a girl aged 2-15 years with congenital amegakaryocytic thrombocytopenia, due to receive a stem cell transplant. Specimen: PBMCs, collected before TCRalphabeta/CD19-depleted stem cell transplant. The chain carries TRBV11-2 and TRBJ1-1, with D possibly matching TRBD1 (6 bases). CDR3 nucleotide sequence: TGTGCCAGCAGCTATGGACAGGAAGCTTTCTTT. Its translation: CASSYGQEAFF. Based on the CDR3 plus reference TRBV11-2 and TRBJ1-1, the full variable domain is EAGVAQSPRYKIIEKRQSVAFWCNPISGHATLYWYQQILGQGPKLLIQFQNNGVVDDSQLPKDRFSAERLKGVDSTLKIQPAKLEDSAVYLCASSYGQEAFFGQGTRLTVV.